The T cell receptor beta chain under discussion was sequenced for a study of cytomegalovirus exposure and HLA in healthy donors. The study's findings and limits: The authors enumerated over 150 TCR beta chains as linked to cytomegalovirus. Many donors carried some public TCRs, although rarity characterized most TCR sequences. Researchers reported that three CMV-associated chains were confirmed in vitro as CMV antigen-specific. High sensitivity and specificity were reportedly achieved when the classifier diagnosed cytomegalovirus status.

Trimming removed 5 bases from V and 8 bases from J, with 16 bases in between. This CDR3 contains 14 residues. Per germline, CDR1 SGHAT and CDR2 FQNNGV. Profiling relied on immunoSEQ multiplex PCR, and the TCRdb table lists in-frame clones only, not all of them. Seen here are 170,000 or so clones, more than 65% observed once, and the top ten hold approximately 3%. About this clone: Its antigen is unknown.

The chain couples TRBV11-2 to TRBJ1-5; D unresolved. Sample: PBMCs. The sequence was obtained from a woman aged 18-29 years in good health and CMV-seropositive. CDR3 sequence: CASSPSGNVKPQHF. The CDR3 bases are TGTGCCAGCAGCCCATCGGGTAATGTGAAGCCCCAGCATTTT. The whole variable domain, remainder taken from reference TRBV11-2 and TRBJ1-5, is EAGVAQSPRYKIIEKRQSVAFWCNPISGHATLYWYQQILGQGPKLLIQFQNNGVVDDSQLPKDRFSAERLKGVDSTLKIQPAKLEDSAVYLCASSPSGNVKPQHFGDGTRLSIL.